Following are 30 T cell receptor beta chains from one sample sequenced in a study of spatial heterogeneity in lung cancer. Time point denoted: sample taken at primary tumor resection. TCRdb independently ran MiXCR on the 5' RACE reads; one entry per CDR3 protein. The table records some 21,000 distinct CDR3 sequences, 3% to 4% of them present only once. The source was PBMCs, collected at surgery. The receptor source for this set is a female donor with early-stage non-small cell lung cancer.

This clonotype was counted many times. The J gene is TRBJ2-1, the V gene TRBV7-2, with 10 bases lining up with TRBD2. Looked up from germline, CDR1 is SGHTA and CDR2 is FQGNSA. The CDR3 runs to 16 residues. V was pared by 1 base and J by 4 bases, with 4 bases of the junction left unmatched. The CDR3 DNA reads TGTGCCAGCAGCTTAGTGGTAGCGGGAGGATACAATGAGCAGTTCTTC. Its translation is CASSLVVAGGYNEQFF. The full variable domain, with the rest looked up from reference TRBV7-2 and TRBJ2-1, is GAGVSQSPSNKVTEKGKDVELRCDPISGHTALYWYRQSLGQGLEFLIYFQGNSAPDKSGLPSDRFSAERTGGSVSTLTIQRTQQEDSAVYLCASSLVVAGGYNEQFFGPGTRLTVL.

J is TRBJ2-1 and V is TRBV27, with TRBD2 identical over 11 bases. Germline CDR1 MNHEY, CDR2 SMNVEV (reference sequence). V was pared by 3 bases and J by 4 bases, with 8 bases of the junction left unmatched. This CDR3 contains 17 residues. DNA of the CDR3: TGTGCCAGCAGTTTGTTACTAGCGGGAGCAAGTTACAATGAGCAGTTCTTC. Amino acid sequence: CASSLLLAGASYNEQFF.

This clonotype was recorded many times. The rearrangement joins TRBV28 to TRBJ1-5; D is unresolved. V was cut by 5 bases and J by 2 bases, with 7 bases left in between. The CDR3 covers 13 residues. Germline-derived CDR1 and CDR2 are MDHEN and SYDVKM. CDR3 region: CASSPVGNQPQHF. In nucleotides, the CDR3 is TGTGCCAGCAGTCCCGTCGGCAATCAGCCCCAGCATTTT.

This clonotype was picked up many times. The chain employs TRBV24-1 and TRBJ2-2; TRBD1 matches 8 bases. Trimming cost V 7 bases and J 0 bases; bases outside gene matches: 3. Looked up from germline, CDR1 is KGHDR and CDR2 is SFDVKD. This CDR3 region has 15 residues. The CDR3 DNA reads as TGTGCCACCAGGGACAGGGCTGCGAACACCGGGGAGCTGTTTTTT. It is translated as CATRDRAANTGELFF.

This clonotype occurred many times. The CDR3 DNA sequence: TGTGCCAGCAGCCCGCGGGGTCTAAGCTCCTACAATGAGCAGTTCTTC. Encoded protein: CASSPRGLSSYNEQFF. The genes are TRBV13 and TRBJ2-1; a possible D gene is TRBD2 (6 bases). V was cut by 5 bases and J by 0 bases, with 14 bases left in between. The CDR3 runs 16 residues. In germline, CDR1 is PRHDT, CDR2 FYEKMQ (reference sequence).

This clonotype has at least ten counts. V usage is TRBV10-2 and J usage is TRBJ1-2; D gene uncertain. Per the germline V gene, CDR1 is WSHSY and CDR2 is SAAADI. This CDR3 has 13 amino acids. V gave up 7 bases and J gave up 4 bases, with 13 bases separating them. The CDR3 sequence: CASKEGGVYGYTF. The CDR3 coding sequence is TGCGCCAGCAAGGAAGGTGGGGTCTATGGCTACACCTTC.

This clonotype was counted many times. The chain recombines TRBV25-1 with TRBJ2-7, with D possibly matching TRBD1 (6 bases). V lost 5 bases to trimming and J lost 5 bases, with 13 bases between them. Per germline, CDR1 MGHDK and CDR2 SYGVNS. The CDR3 has 13 amino acids. The CDR3 sequence: CASSPQGSHEQYF. The CDR3 DNA follows: TGTGCCAGCAGTCCACAGGGTTCTCACGAGCAGTACTTC.

This clonotype was detected many times. Germline and junction disagree at one end, which may indicate a read error. The V gene is TRBV7-2, the J gene TRBJ2-3; 8 bases are shared with TRBD2. Germline values: CDR1 SGHTA, CDR2 FQGNSA. The CDR3 is 16 amino acids. CDR3 nucleotide sequence: TGTGCCAGCAGCCTAGCGTCCGGGAGGGCACAAGATACGCAGTATTTT. This gives the protein CASSLASGRAQDTQYF.

Remarks on this clonotype: A read error may explain this, as a much larger clone is one base away. V is TRBV21-1 and J is TRBJ2-3; the tabulated D call, TRBD1, remains unverified against the DNA. TRBV21-1 represents a pseudogene. The CDR3 length is 16 residues. The CDR3 DNA follows: TGTGTCAGCAGCAAAGGGAGACAGGGTGTTTCAGATACGCAGTATTTT. Translated: CVSSKGRQGVSDTQYF.

This clonotype was counted at least ten times. This chain joins TRBV23-1 and TRBJ2-5; D is undetermined. TRBV23-1 is annotated as an ORF whose role is uncertain. The CDR3 contains 13 residues. The germline V and J ends were trimmed by 4 bases and 3 bases, with 9 bases remaining between them. CDR3: CASSPGEKETQYF. Here the CDR3 DNA reads TGCGCCAGCAGTCCAGGAGAGAAAGAGACCCAGTACTTC.

This clonotype was observed many times. The V call is TRBV2, the J call TRBJ2-2; D gene unclear. This CDR3 is built from 14 residues. Trimming pared 1 base from V and 1 base from J, leaving 4 bases between. Germline V gene data show CDR1 as SNHLY and CDR2 as FYNNEI. The CDR3 DNA reads as TGTGCCAGCAGTGAAGAAGGGAACACCGGGGAGCTGTTTTTT. This codes for CASSEEGNTGELFF.

This clonotype was found many times. V is TRBV20-1 and J is TRBJ2-3; D is perhaps TRBD1 or TRBD2 (5 bases each). Trimming removed 3 bases from V and 0 bases from J, with 16 bases in between. The CDR3 runs 16 residues. CDR1 and CDR2 (germline): DFQATT, SNEGSKA (reference sequence). CDR3 nucleotide sequence: TGCAGTGCTAGGCCGTACGGGACCACGAGCACAGATACGCAGTATTTT. It is translated as CSARPYGTTSTDTQYF.

This clonotype has at least ten counts. The chain employs TRBV24-1 and TRBJ2-7; 7 bases fit TRBD1. Germline V gene lookup returns CDR1 KGHDR and CDR2 SFDVKD. The CDR3 length is 13 residues. Trimming at V came to 9 bases and at J to 2 bases, leaving 6 bases not matched to a gene. The CDR3 sequence: CATSGTATYEQYF. CDR3 DNA: TGTGCCACCTCCGGGACAGCTACCTACGAGCAGTACTTC.

Ten or more counts support this clonotype. The chain uses TRBV10-2 and TRBJ1-5; D remains ambiguous. Between the trimmed V and J ends, which lost 3 bases and 6 bases, there was a span of 12 bases. There are 14 residues in the CDR3. Germline CDR1 reads WSHSY; CDR2 reads SAAADI. CDR3 loop: CASSDYPGLQPQHF. In nucleotides, the CDR3 is TGCGCCAGCAGTGATTATCCAGGCCTTCAGCCCCAGCATTTT.

This clonotype has ten or more counts. CDR3 loop: CASSQDRQSSYNEQFF. Here the CDR3 DNA reads TGCGCCAGCAGCCAAGATCGGCAGAGCTCCTACAATGAGCAGTTCTTC. This chain uses TRBV4-1 with TRBJ2-1; D remains ambiguous. Trimming removed 0 bases at V and 0 bases at J, with 9 bases between. Germline CDR1 reads MGHRA; CDR2 reads YSYEKL. The CDR3 runs 16 residues.

This clonotype was detected ten times or more. The chain joins TRBV21-1 to TRBJ1-4. TRBV21-1 is a documented pseudogene. The CDR3 runs 22 residues. CDR3 nucleotides: TGTGCCAGCAGCAAAAACGGAATATCGTACGTTAACACGCCAGCAACTAATGAAAAACTGTTTTTT. Its protein product is CASSKNGISYVNTPATNEKLFF.

This clonotype was seen only a few times. The CDR3 DNA follows: TGTGCCAGCAGCGGGGGACTAGCGGGAGGACGGGCTGAGCAGTTCTTC. Its translation: CASSGGLAGGRAEQFF. The rearrangement joins TRBV9 to TRBJ2-1; TRBD2 aligns across 15 bases. The CDR3 runs 16 residues. J was trimmed by 9 bases and V by 3 bases; bases with no gene match: 7. Looked up from germline, CDR1 is SGDLS and CDR2 is YYNGEE.

The table lists this clonotype with many counts. The J gene is TRBJ2-1, the V gene TRBV20-1; 13 nucleotides match TRBD2. The germline CDR1 and CDR2 sequences are DFQATT and SNEGSKA (reference sequence). This CDR3 is 18 amino acids long. Germline trimming cut 6 bases from V and 0 bases from J; bases unmatched to any gene: 11. The chain's CDR3 is CSARTRLAGGRSYNEQFF. The CDR3 DNA reads as TGCAGTGCCAGAACGCGACTAGCGGGAGGTCGCTCCTACAATGAGCAGTTCTTC.

This clonotype rates as medium-sized. For the CDR3, the DNA is TGTGCCAGCAGACCCGGACTAGCGGGACTCAGTAGCTCCTACAATGAGCAGTTCTTC. It is translated as CASRPGLAGLSSSYNEQFF. The chain couples TRBV3-1 to TRBJ2-1; 12 bases align to TRBD2. With V trimmed by 6 bases and J by 0 bases, 12 bases remained unmatched. This CDR3 spans 19 amino acids. The germline V gene encodes CDR1 LGHDT and CDR2 YNNKEL (reference sequence).

This clonotype has at least ten counts. V usage is TRBV27 and J usage is TRBJ2-3; tentatively, D is TRBD1 (8 bases). The CDR3 spans 16 residues. From germline, CDR1 is MNHEY and CDR2 SMNVEV (reference sequence). Trimming took off 7 bases at V and 6 bases at J, with 23 bases between the two ends. This CDR3 reads CASMDRDAGDWDTQYF. CDR3 bases: TGTGCCAGCATGGACAGGGACGCGGGAGACTGGGATACGCAGTATTTT.

The sample holds many counts of this clonotype. This chain uses TRBV7-9 with TRBJ2-3; D is uncertain. Between the trimmed V and J ends, which lost 5 bases and 3 bases, there was a span of 12 bases. The CDR3 has 14 amino acids. Germline-derived CDR1 and CDR2 are SEHNR and FQNEAQ (reference sequence). CDR3 loop: CASSRVAGTDTQYF. CDR3 DNA sequence: TGTGCCAGCAGCCGGGTAGCTGGTACAGATACGCAGTATTTT.

This clonotype was picked up many times. CDR3 loop: CASSQEDLPDTQYF. In DNA form, the CDR3 reads TGCGCCAGCAGCCAAGAGGACTTGCCAGATACGCAGTATTTT. The gene calls are TRBV4-1 and TRBJ2-3; D perhaps matches TRBD2 (5 bases). The CDR3 sequence is 14 residues long. Between the trimmed V and J ends, which lost 0 bases and 4 bases, there was a span of 8 bases. Per the germline V gene, CDR1 is MGHRA and CDR2 is YSYEKL.

In its sample, this clonotype was seen many times. The CDR3: CASSLRQQNTEAFF. As DNA, the CDR3 is TGCGCCAGCAGCTTGAGGCAGCAGAACACTGAAGCTTTCTTT. The J gene is TRBJ1-1, the V gene TRBV5-1; D unclear. The germline V gene has CDR1 SGHRS and CDR2 YFSETQ. This CDR3 contains 14 residues. Deletions cut 1 base from V and 1 base from J, with 8 bases between.

This clonotype has at least ten counts. V and J are TRBV20-1 and TRBJ1-2; D gene unclear. This CDR3 is 12 amino acids long. Germline CDR1 reads DFQATT; CDR2 reads SNEGSKA (reference sequence). Trimming took 1 base from V and 8 from J, leaving 11 bases between them. The CDR3 loop reads CSARAYQNGYTF. CDR3 nucleotide sequence: TGCAGTGCTAGAGCCTACCAAAACGGCTACACCTTC.

This clonotype was observed many times. The chain employs TRBV7-2 and TRBJ1-1; no firm D call. The CDR3 totals 14 residues. Germline loops: CDR1 SGHTA, CDR2 FQGNSA. Trimming took 5 bases from V and 0 from J, leaving 10 bases between them. The CDR3 DNA reads as TGTGCCAGCAGCCCGAGGGTGGTGAACACTGAAGCTTTCTTT. It specifies CASSPRVVNTEAFF.

There are many counts of this clonotype. Here the CDR3 reads CASSKGLERTAYSNQPQHF. As DNA, the CDR3 is TGTGCCAGCAGCAAAGGCCTAGAAAGGACAGCCTATAGCAATCAGCCCCAGCATTTT. This chain joins TRBV21-1 and TRBJ1-5; TRBD1 is taken as the D call from the table, unchecked against the DNA. TRBV21-1 is a pseudogene. This CDR3 is built from 19 residues.

In its sample, this clonotype was seen many times. The rearrangement uses TRBV11-2 and TRBJ2-2, with TRBD2 matching 10 bases. From germline, CDR1 is SGHAT and CDR2 FQNNGV. CDR3 length equals 18 residues. Germline trimming cut 4 bases from V and 2 bases from J; bases unmatched to any gene: 10. The CDR3 loop reads CASSSRGLADPNTGELFF. The CDR3, as DNA: TGTGCCAGCAGCTCCCGAGGACTAGCGGACCCCAACACCGGGGAGCTGTTTTTT.

This clonotype was observed at least ten times. V is TRBV10-3 and J is TRBJ2-1, with D hard to call. The germline V gene encodes CDR1 ENHRY and CDR2 SYGVKD. V lost 4 bases and J lost 6, with 16 bases in between. This CDR3 is built from 15 residues. The DNA of the CDR3 is TGTGCCATCAGTGTGGGCGGTTTGCGCGCCAATGAGCAGTTCTTC. It encodes CAISVGGLRANEQFF.

This clonotype was counted between two and nine times. The V and J genes are TRBV5-6 and TRBJ2-4; TRBD1 is a possible D gene (6 bases). The CDR3 spans 14 residues. V lost 5 bases and J lost 2, with 11 bases in between. The germline V gene encodes CDR1 SGHDT and CDR2 YYEEEE. The CDR3 DNA is TGTGCCAGCAGTCACAGGGCAACCAAAAACATTCAGTACTTC. Encoded protein: CASSHRATKNIQYF. Based on the CDR3 plus reference TRBV5-6 and TRBJ2-4, the full variable domain is DAGVTQSPTHLIKTRGQQVTLRCSPKSGHDTVSWYQQALGQGPQFIFQYYEEEERQRGNFPDRFSGHQFPNYSSELNVNALLLGDSALYLCASSHRATKNIQYFGAGTRLSVL.

This clonotype is labeled medium-sized (0.01 to 0.1%). The V gene is TRBV10-3, the J gene TRBJ2-2; tentatively, D is TRBD1 or TRBD2 (5 bases each). The V and J ends lost 7 bases and 0 bases respectively, with 15 bases between them. Germline V gene sequence: CDR1 ENHRY, CDR2 SYGVKD. The CDR3 sequence is 16 residues long. CDR3 region: CAITGDAPPNTGELFF. CDR3 nucleotide sequence: TGTGCCATCACTGGGGACGCTCCCCCGAACACCGGGGAGCTGTTTTTT.